The next 30 T cell receptor beta chains were all read from a single sample in a study of blood T cells in healthy people across ages. PCR was performed a second time for about 6 to 12 cycles using a sample-barcoded 5' primer and a J-beta primer mix. Each CDR3 protein is one row after TCRdb ran MiXCR on the 5' RACE reads. Of some 640,000 distinct CDR3 sequences in the sample, 45% to 50% are singletons; the top ten hold around 32%. Material: blood. These receptors were obtained from a woman aged 60-70 years in good health.

For the CDR3, the DNA is TGTGCCAGCAGCTTAAGGAGCGGGACTACCTACAATGAGCAGTTCTTC. It yields the protein CASSLRSGTTYNEQFF. V is TRBV7-2 and J is TRBJ2-1, with TRBD2 identical over 7 bases. The germline CDR1 and CDR2 sequences are SGHTA and FQGNSA. J lost 2 bases, V lost 2 bases, and 6 bases had no gene match. The CDR3 totals 16 residues.

This clonotype was detected only a few times. The rearrangement links TRBV28 to TRBJ2-2; D not resolved. This CDR3 region has 13 residues. The ends were cut back, 5 bases at V and 5 bases at J, with 9 bases in the middle. Germline CDR1 MDHEN, CDR2 SYDVKM. CDR3 region: CASSARGTGELFF. The CDR3 DNA reads TGTGCCAGCAGTGCCCGAGGAACCGGGGAGCTGTTTTTT.

The genes are TRBV2 and TRBJ2-3, with TRBD1 matching over 9 bases. This CDR3 is built from 15 residues. J was trimmed by 4 bases and V by 10 bases; bases with no gene match: 12. The germline CDR1 and CDR2 sequences are SNHLY and FYNNEI. CDR3 in DNA: TGTGCCACGTCAAAGGCGGGACAGGGTCCAGATACGCAGTATTTT. This sequence encodes CATSKAGQGPDTQYF.

This chain connects TRBV6-5 to TRBJ1-4; D may be TRBD1 (6 bases). Trimming shortened V by 2 bases and J by 7 bases, and 17 bases separated the two germline ends. The CDR3 consists of 16 residues. In germline, CDR1 is MNHEY, CDR2 SVGAGI. Written as DNA, the CDR3 is TGTGCCAGCAGTTACCTACAGGGAGGGGGTAGTGAAAAACTGTTTTTT. Translation gives CASSYLQGGGSEKLFF.

This clonotype was detected a few times. V is TRBV5-1 and J is TRBJ2-5; TRBD1 or TRBD2 may be the D gene (6 bases each). This CDR3 is built from 14 residues. Germline CDR1 is SGHRS and CDR2 is YFSETQ. Between the trimmed V and J ends, which lost 2 bases and 5 bases, there was a span of 13 bases. CDR3 protein: CASSFTGAAETQYF. The CDR3 nucleotides read TGCGCCAGCAGCTTTACGGGGGCCGCTGAGACCCAGTACTTC.

The V call is TRBV7-8, the J call TRBJ2-1; tentatively, D is TRBD1 or TRBD2 (5 bases each). The germline V gene encodes CDR1 SGHVS and CDR2 FQNEAQ. This CDR3 has 13 residues. The V and J ends lost 6 bases and 6 bases respectively, with 12 bases between them. CDR3 DNA: TGTGCCAGCAGTGATGGGGGTTTCAATGAGCAGTTCTTC. Its protein product is CASSDGGFNEQFF.

The CDR3 loop reads CSARGHRALDNEQYF. The CDR3 DNA reads TGCAGTGCTAGAGGCCACCGGGCCCTCGACAATGAGCAGTACTTC. The genes are TRBV20-1 and TRBJ2-7; D is unclear. Germline lookup yields CDR1 DFQATT and CDR2 SNEGSKA (reference sequence). The CDR3 consists of 15 residues. Trimming shortened V by 1 base and J by 7 bases, and 20 bases separated the two germline ends.

The V gene is TRBV29-1, the J gene TRBJ2-1, with a tentative D call TRBD2 (6 bases). The CDR3 extends over 12 amino acids. CDR1 is SQVTM and CDR2 is ANQGSEA in the germline V gene. Trimming took off 6 bases at V and 9 bases at J, with 15 bases between the two ends. As DNA, the CDR3 is TGCAGCGTGACTAGGGGAGTTGGTGAGCAGTTCTTC. It encodes CSVTRGVGEQFF.

The chain couples TRBV7-3 to TRBJ2-3, with TRBD1 identical over 7 bases. In germline, CDR1 is SGHTA, CDR2 FQGTGA. The CDR3 length is 17 residues. V trimming: 5 bases; J trimming: 2 bases; junction bases outside the gene matches: 13. The CDR3 DNA sequence: TGTGCCAGCAGCCAACATAACTACCAGGGGGACACAGATACGCAGTATTTT. The encoded protein is CASSQHNYQGDTDTQYF.

This clonotype showed up just a few times. The rearrangement links TRBV20-1 to TRBJ2-1; D not resolved. Trimming removed 0 bases from V and 8 bases from J, with 8 bases in between. The CDR3 contains 12 residues. Germline CDR1 DFQATT, CDR2 SNEGSKA (reference sequence). The CDR3: CSARDWVDEQFF. In DNA, the CDR3 is TGCAGTGCTAGAGATTGGGTGGATGAGCAGTTCTTC.

As DNA, the CDR3 is TGTGCCAGCAGTTACGAGTCAGAAGGCCCTTTTACGTACAATGAGCAGTTCTTC. This encodes CASSYESEGPFTYNEQFF. This chain links TRBV6-5 with TRBJ2-1, with D unclear. The CDR3 covers 18 residues. V lost 2 bases and J 4 bases, leaving 21 bases between the germline ends. In germline, CDR1 is MNHEY, CDR2 SVGAGI.

This clonotype came up a few times. The chain recombines TRBV6-2 or TRBV6-3 with TRBJ1-1; D not certain. Deletions cut 0 bases from V and 7 bases from J, with 9 bases between. CDR1 is MNHEY and CDR2 is SVGEGT in the germline V gene. The CDR3 is 13 amino acids. CDR3 loop: CASSYSKTREAFF. For the CDR3, the DNA is TGTGCCAGCAGTTACTCGAAGACCCGTGAAGCTTTCTTT.

The chain joins TRBV20-1 to TRBJ2-1; maybe TRBD2 (5 bases). The CDR3 has 12 residues. Trimming stripped 0 bases from V and 13 bases from J, with 13 bases between. Germline CDR1 is DFQATT and CDR2 is SNEGSKA (reference sequence). Here the CDR3 DNA reads TGCAGTGCTAGAGAATGGTGGGGAGCTCAGTTCTTC. Translating it yields CSAREWWGAQFF.

The chain recombines TRBV9 with TRBJ2-7, with 9 bases aligning to TRBD2. With V trimmed by 0 bases and J by 3 bases, 4 bases remained unmatched. CDR1 and CDR2 from the germline V gene are SGDLS and YYNGEE. The CDR3 spans 15 residues. The CDR3 region is CASSVDSLAGYEQYF. The CDR3 nucleotides read TGTGCCAGCAGCGTAGATTCACTAGCGGGCTACGAGCAGTACTTC.

This chain links TRBV27 with TRBJ2-5; 8 bases fit TRBD2. The J call may be wrong; the DNA end is better matched by TRBJ2-7. Germline V gene data show CDR1 as MNHEY and CDR2 as SMNVEV (reference sequence). The CDR3 loop spans 17 amino acids. The CDR3 DNA is TGTGCCAGCAGTCTCATCCATTATCCGGGGGGGAGGTACGAGCAGTACTTC. This translates into CASSLIHYPGGRYEQYF.

This clonotype was counted ten times or more. The chain uses TRBV18 and TRBJ1-1, with D possibly matching TRBD1 (6 bases). The V end was cut by 9 bases, the J end by 5 bases, with 16 bases between. This CDR3 region has 13 residues. Germline lookup yields CDR1 KGHSH and CDR2 LQKENI. The CDR3 sequence: CASSPTGRTEAFF. In DNA form, the CDR3 reads TGTGCCAGTAGTCCTACAGGGCGAACTGAAGCTTTCTTT.

The sample holds a few counts of this clonotype. The V gene is TRBV12-3 or TRBV12-4, the J gene TRBJ2-1; possible D gene TRBD2, 6 bases. The closer fit of TRBJ2-7 to the DNA end suggests the J call may be wrong. The CDR3 is made up of 15 amino acids. CDR3: CASSFLWGVDNEQYF. The DNA for the CDR3 is TGTGCCAGCAGTTTCTTGTGGGGGGTTGACAATGAGCAGTACTTC.

The CDR3 DNA is TGTGCCAGCAGTTCTCCGGGACTAGTATACGAGCAGTACTTC. Translation: CASSSPGLVYEQYF. The rearrangement uses TRBV28 and TRBJ2-4, with TRBD2 identical over 8 bases. TRBJ2-7 explains the end of the DNA better; the J call may be wrong. The CDR3 totals 14 residues. Looked up from germline, CDR1 is MDHEN and CDR2 is SYDVKM.

The V and J genes are TRBV11-2 and TRBJ2-1; 7 bases align to TRBD2. Germline V gene sequence: CDR1 SGHAT, CDR2 FQNNGV. J gave up 9 bases and V 1 base, and 3 bases lay outside the gene matches. The CDR3 contains 13 residues. The DNA of the CDR3 is TGTGCCAGCAGCTTAGGACTAGCTATTGAGCAGTTCTTC. This encodes CASSLGLAIEQFF.

The chain joins TRBV7-9 to TRBJ1-2; D remains unclear. CDR3 length: 15 amino acids. Trimming stripped 6 bases from V and 0 bases from J, with 14 bases between. Germline CDR1 is SEHNR and CDR2 is FQNEAQ (reference sequence). The CDR3: CASRAVQIANYGYTF. The CDR3 coding sequence is TGTGCCAGCAGGGCCGTCCAGATAGCTAACTATGGCTACACCTTC. Full variable domain (missing parts from reference TRBV7-9 and TRBJ1-2): DTGVSQNPRHKITKRGQNVTFRCDPISEHNRLYWYRQTLGQGPEFLTYFQNEAQLEKSRLLSDRFSAERPKGSFSTLEIQRTEQGDSAMYLCASRAVQIANYGYTFGSGTRLTVV.

The rearrangement uses TRBV7-2 and TRBJ1-2, with 8 bases that match TRBD1. V dropped 6 bases and J dropped 8; count of bases not matched to a gene: 11. The CDR3 spans 14 residues. Germline V CDR1 and CDR2: SGHTA, FQGNSA. The DNA of the CDR3 is TGTGCCAGCAGTCCCAGGACAGGGTGGGAGGGCTACACCTTC. The encoded protein is CASSPRTGWEGYTF.

The genes are TRBV29-1 and TRBJ2-1, with D unresolved. The CDR3 covers 16 residues. Germline assignment: CDR1 SQVTM and CDR2 ANQGSEA. V was cut by 0 bases and J by 0 bases, with 12 bases left in between. The CDR3 sequence is CSVEDRAVSSYNEQFF. The CDR3 DNA is TGCAGCGTTGAAGATAGGGCCGTATCCTCCTACAATGAGCAGTTCTTC.

The chain is built from TRBV5-1 and TRBJ2-1; D is possibly TRBD1 (6 bases). V lost 0 bases, J lost 7 bases, and 17 bases lay in between. Germline V gene lookup returns CDR1 SGHRS and CDR2 YFSETQ. This CDR3 comprises 16 residues. The CDR3 DNA reads TGCGCCAGCAGCTTGGATTCAGGGGCCGTACAGAATGAGCAGTTCTTC. Its protein product is CASSLDSGAVQNEQFF.

The gene calls are TRBV24-1 and TRBJ2-5; D perhaps matches TRBD1 (6 bases). The end of the DNA aligns better with TRBJ2-7, so the J call may be wrong. The CDR3 sequence is 14 residues long. In germline, CDR1 is KGHDR, CDR2 SFDVKD. The CDR3 DNA follows: TGTGCCACCAGTGGCACGGACAGAATTCACGAGCAGTACTTC. This sequence encodes CATSGTDRIHEQYF.

The chain is built from TRBV18 and TRBJ2-5; tentative D call: TRBD2 (6 bases). The CDR3 spans 13 residues. Germline-derived CDR1 and CDR2 are KGHSH and LQKENI. Trimming cost V 3 bases and J 7 bases, with 12 bases left between them. The CDR3 region has the DNA TGTGCCAGCTCACCTGGAGCGGAGGGGACCCAGTACTTC. Translation gives CASSPGAEGTQYF.

This clonotype was seen a handful of times. This chain connects TRBV2 to TRBJ1-6; unclear D gene. The length of the CDR3 is 14 residues. The germline V gene has CDR1 SNHLY and CDR2 FYNNEI. Trimming stripped 0 bases from V and 6 bases from J, with 6 bases between. CDR3 DNA sequence: TGTGCCAGCAGTGAAGCGCCGGTTAATTCACCCCTCCACTTT. It is translated as CASSEAPVNSPLHF.

Worth noting for this clonotype: One junction end does not reproduce the germline sequence, and a read error may be involved. This chain uses TRBV18 with TRBJ2-6; a weak D match, TRBD1 (5 bases). Germline V gene data show CDR1 as KGHSH and CDR2 as LQKENI. This CDR3 is built from 13 residues. The CDR3 region has the DNA TGTGCCAGCTCTACAGCTGGGGCCAGCGTCCTGACTTTC. It is translated as CASSTAGASVLTF.

In this sample, this clonotype turned up a few times. One junction end disagrees with the germline gene, perhaps due to a read error. The genes are TRBV6-5 and TRBJ2-1, with TRBD2 matching 12 bases. The CDR3 spans 15 residues. Germline V gene sequence: CDR1 MNHEY, CDR2 SVGAGI. This chain's CDR3 is CACSFGGLAGGEQFF. In DNA, the CDR3 is TGTGCCTGCAGTTTCGGGGGACTAGCGGGCGGTGAGCAGTTCTTC.

The V gene is TRBV7-2, the J gene TRBJ1-6; perhaps TRBD1 as D (6 bases). The CDR3 consists of 14 residues. Trimming left V 6 bases short and J 12 bases short, with 18 bases between. From germline, CDR1 is SGHTA and CDR2 FQGNSA. The CDR3 here is CASRDQGQLLPLHF. The CDR3 DNA sequence: TGTGCCAGCAGAGATCAGGGACAACTCTTACCCCTCCACTTT.

The chain carries TRBV3-1 and TRBJ2-5; D is undetermined. This CDR3 is built from 15 residues. Germline values: CDR1 LGHDT, CDR2 YNNKEL (reference sequence). Deletions cut 1 base from V and 2 bases from J, with 11 bases between. The CDR3 protein is CASSQALMRQETQYF. In DNA, the CDR3 is TGTGCCAGCAGCCAAGCGTTAATGCGGCAAGAGACCCAGTACTTC.